This T cell receptor (beta chain) was retrieved from a study of T cells in Graves' hyperthyroidism and ophthalmopathy. CDR3 length: 15 amino acids. Germline V gene data show CDR1 as MDHEN and CDR2 as SYDVKM. V was cut by 2 bases and J by 1 base, with 9 bases left in between. As concerns this clonotype: As yet, its antigen is unknown.

It was uncontrolled infection, other autoimmune disease, pregnancy or lactation that excluded patients. Clinical symptoms, serum thyroxine, TRAb, thyroid ultrasound and orbital computed tomography established diagnosis. Amplification yielded TCR beta CDR3 regions, with RNA transcripts as the source. When the TCR CDR3 underwent first-round RT-PCR, the HTBI primer set was used. TCRdb re-called the multiplex PCR reads with MiXCR, one entry per CDR3 protein. The data show 550,000 to 700,000 distinct CDR3 sequences, with 46% seen just once and around a fifth held by the top ten. Study-level points and caveats: Most thyroid-expanded clonotypes above 0.001 were also found in blood.

The sequenced sample was peripheral blood or thyroid tissue (not recorded which). The TCR sequence derives from an adult woman with Graves' disease, either hyperthyroidism or ophthalmopathy (not recorded which). V is TRBV28 and J is TRBJ1-3; D unclear. CDR3 in amino acids: CASSLIDKSGNTIYF. The CDR3, as DNA: TGTGCCAGCAGTTTAATCGACAAGTCTGGAAACACCATATATTTT.